Below are 28 T cell receptor beta chains sequenced from a single sample in a study of read filtering for tumor transcriptome and immune sequencing. From approximately 430 ng of RNA, a library with molecular barcoded alpha/delta and beta/gamma adaptors was made. TCRdb passed the reads through MiXCR, listing each CDR3 protein once. Of roughly 35,000 distinct CDR3 sequences in the sample, roughly 15% were seen once. Sequenced: a population of CD138-negative cells sorted from bone marrow. These receptors were taken from a donor at least 40 years old with multiple myeloma.

This clonotype has a count of ten or more. J is TRBJ2-3 and V is TRBV7-9; possibly TRBD2 for D (6 bases). The ends were cut back, 5 bases at V and 0 bases at J, with 9 bases in the middle. CDR3 size: 14 residues. The germline V gene has CDR1 SEHNR and CDR2 FQNEAQ (reference sequence). The CDR3 reads CASSAAGSTDTQYF. CDR3 nucleotide sequence: TGTGCCAGCAGCGCCGCGGGGAGCACAGATACGCAGTATTTT.

At least ten counts were recorded for this clonotype. V and J are TRBV7-9 and TRBJ2-7, with D possibly TRBD2 on 5 matching bases. Germline CDR1 and CDR2: SEHNR and FQNEAQ (reference sequence). The germline V and J ends were trimmed by 1 base and 2 bases, with 9 bases remaining between them. The CDR3 totals 14 residues. CDR3 sequence reads: CASSLVSSTYEQYF. The CDR3 bases are TGTGCCAGCAGCTTAGTTTCTAGCACCTACGAGCAGTACTTC.

This clonotype showed up just a few times. A much bigger clone sits one base away, suggesting this may be a read error. The rearrangement links TRBV29-1 to TRBJ2-1, with D tentatively TRBD1 or TRBD2 (6 bases each). Per germline, CDR1 SQVTM and CDR2 ANQGSEA. The CDR3 extends over 14 amino acids. CDR3 in amino acids: CSAPGAAGYNERFF. The CDR3 nucleotides are TGCAGCGCCCCGGGGGCGGCCGGCTACAATGAGCGGTTCTTC.

In its sample, this clonotype was seen many times. This chain joins TRBV28 and TRBJ2-5; D unclear. CDR3 length: 15 amino acids. The germline gives CDR1 MDHEN, CDR2 SYDVKM. V dropped 0 bases and J dropped 2 bases, with 10 bases sitting between them. The CDR3 DNA follows: TGTGCCAGCAGTTTATGGAAACAGAATCAAGAGACCCAGTACTTC. It codes for CASSLWKQNQETQYF.

The chain carries TRBV5-6 and TRBJ1-4; unclear D gene. V gave up 10 bases and J gave up 4 bases, with 20 bases separating them. Germline-derived CDR1 and CDR2 are SGHDT and YYEEEE. The CDR3 length is 15 residues. This chain's CDR3 is CARGQRSGINEKLFF. CDR3 nucleotides: TGTGCCCGCGGCCAACGATCTGGGATTAATGAAAAACTGTTTTTT.

There are many counts of this clonotype. DNA of the CDR3: TGTGCCAGCAGCACCAGCTCGGGACAGCTCTACGAGCAGTACTTC. As protein: CASSTSSGQLYEQYF. The V call is TRBV7-9, the J call TRBJ2-7, with 7 bases identical to TRBD1. Germline assignment: CDR1 SEHNR and CDR2 FQNEAQ (reference sequence). Trimming took 5 bases from V and 3 from J; bases not matched to a gene: 10. This CDR3 has 15 residues.

This clonotype appeared many times. The V gene is TRBV4-3, the J gene TRBJ2-4; D gene unclear. The CDR3 covers 13 residues. From germline, CDR1 is LGHNA and CDR2 YSLEER. Trimming took off 4 bases at V and 12 bases at J, with 16 bases between the two ends. The CDR3 region has the DNA TGCGCCAGCAGCCGAGATCCTGGACGGGCTCAGTACTTC. Translation gives CASSRDPGRAQYF.

This clonotype has ten or more counts. The V and J genes are TRBV20-1 and TRBJ2-7, with TRBD1 identical over 11 bases. Germline V gene sequence: CDR1 DFQATT, CDR2 SNEGSKA (reference sequence). The V gene end was trimmed by 6 bases and the J gene end by 6 bases; junction bases not matched to a gene: 10. The CDR3 runs 14 residues. CDR3 nucleotide sequence: TGCAGTGCACCTCCGGGACAGGGGGTAGGCGAGCAGTACTTC. Translating gives CSAPPGQGVGEQYF.

This clonotype was observed many times. CDR3 sequence reads: CASSPNTGELFF. The CDR3 nucleotides read TGTGCCAGCAGCCCGAACACCGGGGAGCTGTTTTTT. V is TRBV7-6 and J is TRBJ2-2; D not resolved. The length of the CDR3 is 12 residues. Germline CDR1 is SGHVS and CDR2 is FNYEAQ. The V gene lost 5 bases and the J gene lost 0 bases, with 1 base spanning the gap.

This clonotype was recorded at least ten times. V usage is TRBV7-9 and J usage is TRBJ1-1; D may be TRBD1 (6 bases). There are 16 residues in the CDR3. Germline values: CDR1 SEHNR, CDR2 FQNEAQ (reference sequence). Trimming took off 5 bases at V and 5 bases at J, with 21 bases between the two ends. CDR3 in amino acids: CASSPKDSLVGTEAFF. The CDR3 region has the DNA TGTGCCAGCAGCCCCAAGGACAGCCTGGTGGGGACTGAAGCTTTCTTT.

This clonotype was recorded at least ten times. The chain combines TRBV9 with TRBJ1-1; no definite D call. The CDR3 runs 13 residues. Germline-derived CDR1 and CDR2 are SGDLS and YYNGEE. The V end was cut by 0 bases, the J end by 1 base, with 4 bases between. The CDR3 spells CASSVATNTEAFF. CDR3 bases: TGTGCCAGCAGCGTAGCCACGAACACTGAAGCTTTCTTT.

A remark on this clonotype: A read error is the likely source, as a far larger clone sits one nucleotide away. The V and J genes are TRBV7-9 and TRBJ2-1, with a possible D match to TRBD2 (5 bases). V lost 5 bases to trimming and J lost 3 bases, with 14 bases between them. In germline, CDR1 is SEHNR, CDR2 FQNEAQ (reference sequence). This CDR3 has 15 amino acids. CDR3 nucleotides: TGTGCCAGCAGCCCTAGAGCGGACTTCTACAATGAGCAGTTCTTC. It encodes CASSPRADFYNEQFF.

This clonotype has ten or more counts. The chain joins TRBV29-1 to TRBJ1-1, with a tentative D call TRBD1 (5 bases). Between the trimmed V and J ends, which lost 5 bases and 1 base, there was a span of 23 bases. Germline values: CDR1 SQVTM, CDR2 ANQGSEA. The CDR3 length is 17 residues. The CDR3 bases are TGCAGCGTTCCGGGGCCCCCGCGAGGGGTTTGGAACACTGAAGCTTTCTTT. Its translation: CSVPGPPRGVWNTEAFF.

Regarding this clonotype: Possible read error: a much larger clone is one base away. The chain has TRBV6-9 and TRBJ2-4; possible D gene TRBD1, 6 bases. V was cut by 5 bases and J by 0 bases, with 23 bases left in between. The CDR3 is made up of 19 amino acids. Per germline, CDR1 MNHGY and CDR2 SVAAGI. CDR3 residues: CASSKPPKDSVLAKNIQYF. The CDR3 DNA is TGTGCCAGCAGTAAGCCACCTAAGGACAGCGTACTAGCCAAAAACATTCAGTACTTC.

This clonotype was recorded at least ten times. The chain employs TRBV6-2 or TRBV6-3 and TRBJ2-7; no reliable D call. V lost 6 bases and J lost 4, with 7 bases in between. CDR1 is MNHEY, CDR2 SVGEGT, per germline. The CDR3 is 11 amino acids. Written as DNA, the CDR3 is TGTGCCAGCAGCACCAAGTACGAGCAGTACTTC. It encodes CASSTKYEQYF.

For this clonotype: A much more abundant neighbour one base away suggests this may be a read error. The chain recombines TRBV4-3 with TRBJ2-3; TRBD2 agrees at 8 bases. Per germline, CDR1 LGHNA and CDR2 YSLEER. CDR3 size: 16 residues. V shed 8 bases and J 3 bases; nucleotides not matched to a gene: 13. For the CDR3, the DNA is TGCGCCAGCCCTTCGGGCAGGAGCGGGAGAACAGATACGCAGTATTTT. As protein: CASPSGRSGRTDTQYF.

This clonotype was recorded at least ten times. V gene TRBV7-8 combines with J gene TRBJ2-1, with 7 bases identical to TRBD1. This CDR3 has 15 amino acids. V was pared by 2 bases and J by 4 bases, with 5 bases of the junction left unmatched. Per germline, CDR1 SGHVS and CDR2 FQNEAQ. The CDR3 loop reads CASSLWDSKYNEQFF. Here the CDR3 DNA reads TGTGCCAGCAGCTTATGGGACAGCAAGTACAATGAGCAGTTCTTC.

This clonotype was counted at least ten times. The chain combines TRBV5-1 with TRBJ1-1; 7 bases are a match to TRBD1. The ends lost 4 bases at V and 0 bases at J; junction bases unmatched: 3. This CDR3 comprises 14 residues. Germline CDR1 reads SGHRS; CDR2 reads YFSETQ. This CDR3 is CASSTDRLNTEAFF. The CDR3 bases are TGCGCCAGCAGCACGGACAGGCTGAACACTGAAGCTTTCTTT.

This clonotype was seen many times. The V gene is TRBV3-1, the J gene TRBJ1-2, with a possible D match to TRBD1 (6 bases). Germline CDR1 is LGHDT and CDR2 is YNNKEL (reference sequence). The CDR3 has 14 residues. Trimming shortened V by 0 bases and J by 8 bases, and 13 bases separated the two germline ends. CDR3: CASSQDGGLRGYTF. In DNA, the CDR3 is TGTGCCAGCAGCCAAGATGGGGGCCTACGGGGCTACACCTTC.

This clonotype has only a few counts. The V call is TRBV3-1, the J call TRBJ2-7; 9 bases agree with TRBD2. This CDR3 is built from 17 residues. CDR1 and CDR2 from the germline V gene are LGHDT and YNNKEL (reference sequence). V was pared by 1 base and J by 6 bases, with 13 bases of the junction left unmatched. Here the CDR3 DNA reads TGTGCCAGCAGCCAAGGGGCGATGGCGGGAGGGCCCCGCGAGCAGTACTTC. This gives the protein CASSQGAMAGGPREQYF.

This chain connects TRBV19 to TRBJ2-1, with D possibly matching TRBD2 (5 bases). The germline V gene encodes CDR1 LNHDA and CDR2 SQIVND (reference sequence). V was pared by 1 base and J by 7 bases, with 11 bases between. The CDR3 is made up of 14 amino acids. This CDR3 reads CASSIGWGANEQFF. Here the CDR3 DNA reads TGTGCCAGTAGTATAGGCTGGGGAGCTAATGAGCAGTTCTTC.

This clonotype was counted a few times. This likely came from a read error, as a far larger clone is one base away. This rearrangement joins TRBV12-3 or TRBV12-4 to TRBJ2-1; weak D call: TRBD2 (5 bases). V gave up 2 bases and J gave up 6 bases, with 17 bases separating them. The length of the CDR3 is 16 residues. In DNA, the CDR3 is TGTGCCAGCAGTTTATGGCTAGCCTTATTGGGCAATGAGCAGTTCTTC. Translated, it gives CASSLWLALLGNEQFF.

A word on this clonotype: A read error may produce the germline difference seen at one junction end. The CDR3 DNA sequence: TGTGCCAGCAGCCCACGGGGGGCGCTGACAGGGGCCAACGTCCTGATTTTC. It translates to CASSPRGALTGANVLIF. The chain joins TRBV5-5 to TRBJ2-6; perhaps TRBD1 as D (8 bases). CDR1 is SGHKS and CDR2 is YYEKEE in the germline V gene (reference sequence). This CDR3 region has 17 residues.

This clonotype was seen many times. The rearrangement links TRBV18 to TRBJ1-1; perhaps TRBD1 as D (5 bases). V lost 2 bases, J lost 3 bases, and 10 bases lay in between. Germline values: CDR1 KGHSH, CDR2 LQKENI. This CDR3 region has 14 residues. In nucleotides, the CDR3 is TGTGCCAGCTCACCAATCCCGGGGCACACTGAAGCTTTCTTT. This translates into CASSPIPGHTEAFF.

This clonotype has at least ten counts. The chain couples TRBV5-5 to TRBJ2-2; D possibly corresponds to TRBD2 (6 bases). This CDR3 is 15 amino acids long. Germline V gives CDR1 SGHKS, CDR2 YYEKEE (reference sequence). The germline V and J ends were trimmed by 4 bases and 2 bases, with 12 bases remaining between them. The CDR3 sequence is CASSPLLANTGELFF. The CDR3, as DNA: TGTGCCAGCAGCCCCCTACTAGCCAACACCGGGGAGCTGTTTTTT.

This clonotype was found many times. The genes are TRBV30 and TRBJ2-5, with D possibly called TRBD1 or TRBD2 (6 bases each). The CDR3 totals 14 residues. Germline V CDR1 and CDR2: GTSNPN, SVGIG (reference sequence). Trimming stripped 2 bases from V and 3 bases from J, with 13 bases between. The CDR3 nucleotides are TGTGCCTGGAGTAGGGGGTTAGCGGAAGAGACCCAGTACTTC. This sequence encodes CAWSRGLAEETQYF.

In its sample, this clonotype was seen many times. This chain uses TRBV29-1 with TRBJ1-2; 12 bases fit TRBD1. Per the germline V gene, CDR1 is SQVTM and CDR2 is ANQGSEA. The CDR3 is 13 residues long. The J segment lost 6 bases and the V segment lost 8 bases, leaving 7 bases of the junction unmatched. For the CDR3, the DNA is TGCAGCATTTCCGGGACAGGGGGCCATGGCTACACCTTC. Translating gives CSISGTGGHGYTF.

This clonotype showed up just a few times. A clone one base away is much larger, so this may be a read error. The rearrangement links TRBV4-3 to TRBJ2-3; tentatively, D is TRBD1 (5 bases). The V gene's germline CDR1 is LGHNA and CDR2 YSLEER. This CDR3 has 14 amino acids. The DNA for the CDR3 is TGCGCCAGCAGCCAAGAACAGCAGACAGATAAGCAGTATTTT. It specifies CASSQEQQTDKQYF.